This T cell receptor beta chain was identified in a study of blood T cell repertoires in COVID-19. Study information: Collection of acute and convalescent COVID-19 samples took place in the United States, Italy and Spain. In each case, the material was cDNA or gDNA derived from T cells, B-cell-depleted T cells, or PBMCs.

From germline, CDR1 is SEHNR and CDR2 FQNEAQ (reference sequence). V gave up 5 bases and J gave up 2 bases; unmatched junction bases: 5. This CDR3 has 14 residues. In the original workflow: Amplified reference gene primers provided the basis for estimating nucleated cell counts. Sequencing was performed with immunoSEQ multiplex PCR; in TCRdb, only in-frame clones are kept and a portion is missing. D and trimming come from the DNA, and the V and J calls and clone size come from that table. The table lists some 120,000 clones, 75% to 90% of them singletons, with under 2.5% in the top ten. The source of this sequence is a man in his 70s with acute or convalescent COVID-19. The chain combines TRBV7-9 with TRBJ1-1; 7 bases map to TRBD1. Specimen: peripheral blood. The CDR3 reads CASSPGTVNTEAFF. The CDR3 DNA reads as TGTGCCAGCAGCCCTGGGACAGTAAACACTGAAGCTTTCTTT. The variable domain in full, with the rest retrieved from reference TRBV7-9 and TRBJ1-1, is DTGVSQNPRHKITKRGQNVTFRCDPISEHNRLYWYRQTLGQGPEFLTYFQNEAQLEKSRLLSDRFSAERPKGSFSTLEIQRTEQGDSAMYLCASSPGTVNTEAFFGQGTRLTVV.